These 5 T cell receptor beta chains came from one sample sequenced in a study of T and B cells in COVID-19 patients. BIOMED2 TRB-A/B primer pools were used in multiplex TRB PCR. TCRdb re-called the multiplex PCR reads with MiXCR, one entry per CDR3 protein. The sample includes tens of thousands of distinct CDR3 sequences, 32% of them seen just once. Blood genomic DNA input for TRB amplification was 250-500 ng. Sequencing was carried out using blood. The origin of the receptors is a human donor who had recovered from COVID-19.

The chain carries TRBV12-3 or TRBV12-4 and TRBJ1-2; a weak D match, TRBD1 (6 bases). The CDR3 totals 13 residues. Trimming cost V 3 bases and J 5 bases, with 10 bases left between them. The CDR3 nucleotides are TGTGCCAGCAGTTTGGGGGCAGGATATGGCTACACCTTC. It is translated as CASSLGAGYGYTF.

J is TRBJ2-7 and V is TRBV20-1; 15 positions match TRBD2. CDR3 length: 13 residues. In germline, CDR1 is DFQATT, CDR2 SNEGSKA (reference sequence). J lost 7 bases, V lost 6 bases, and 4 bases had no gene match. CDR3 region: CSAGLAGGREQYF. DNA for the CDR3: TGCAGTGCCGGACTAGCGGGAGGGAGGGAGCAGTACTTC.

This clonotype was counted between two and nine times. The rearrangement joins TRBV7-2 to TRBJ2-3; D is unclear. The CDR3 loop spans 15 amino acids. V lost 1 base, J lost 5 bases, and 13 bases lay in between. Germline V gene data show CDR1 as SGHTA and CDR2 as FQGNSA. The CDR3 sequence: CASSLVASPRDTQYF. The CDR3 nucleotides read TGTGCCAGCAGCTTAGTTGCGTCTCCCAGAGATACGCAGTATTTT. Full variable domain (rest looked up from reference TRBV7-2 and TRBJ2-3): GAGVSQSPSNKVTEKGKDVELRCDPISGHTALYWYRQSLGQGLEFLIYFQGNSAPDKSGLPSDRFSAERTGGSVSTLTIQRTQQEDSAVYLCASSLVASPRDTQYFGPGTRLTVL.

In its sample, this clonotype ranks as medium-sized (0.01 to 0.1%). The chain recombines TRBV19 with TRBJ2-7; D possibly matches TRBD1 or TRBD2 (5 bases each). The CDR3 length is 13 residues. With 2 bases removed from V and 5 bases from J, the gap between germline ends came to 10 bases. Germline CDR1 is LNHDA and CDR2 is SQIVND (reference sequence). This chain's CDR3 is CASSIRWGNEQYF. CDR3 nucleotide sequence: TGTGCCAGTAGTATACGGTGGGGGAACGAGCAGTACTTC.

The chain combines TRBV29-1 with TRBJ2-7; TRBD2 matches at 15 bases. The CDR3 consists of 14 residues. Germline V gives CDR1 SQVTM, CDR2 ANQGSEA. Unmatched junction bases numbered 8, after V lost 7 bases and J lost 7 bases. The CDR3 coding sequence is TGCAGCGACCCCGGACTAGCGGGAGGGGGGGAGCAGTACTTC. It codes for CSDPGLAGGGEQYF.